What follows are 3 T cell receptor beta chains derived from one specimen sequenced in a study of blood T cells in healthy people across ages. Using a J-beta primer mix together with a sample-barcoded 5' primer, a second PCR was run for roughly 6 to 12 cycles. In TCRdb, the 5' RACE reads were re-called with MiXCR into one record per CDR3 protein. In the table there are hundreds of thousands of distinct CDR3 sequences, under 65% of which are singletons. The specimen sequenced was blood. The receptors stem from a man in his sixties in good health.

This clonotype was found a few times. The chain links TRBV29-1 to TRBJ2-2; TRBD1 matches 10 bases. From germline, CDR1 is SQVTM and CDR2 ANQGSEA. This CDR3 contains 14 residues. The V segment lost 4 bases and the J segment 3 bases; nucleotides outside the gene matches: 2. The DNA of the CDR3 is TGCAGCGTTGGACAGGGGGCTGACACCGGGGAGCTGTTTTTT. It specifies CSVGQGADTGELFF.

The chain links TRBV27 to TRBJ1-2, with a tentative D call TRBD1 (6 bases). Deletions cut 3 bases from V and 4 bases from J, with 12 bases between. The CDR3 loop spans 14 amino acids. Germline V gene lookup returns CDR1 MNHEY and CDR2 SMNVEV (reference sequence). The DNA of the CDR3 is TGTGCCAGCAGTTTTGACAGGCGCTTCTATGGCTACACCTTC. It translates to CASSFDRRFYGYTF.

This clonotype was observed a handful of times. This sequence joins TRBV20-1 and TRBJ1-5; D is uncertain. The germline V and J ends were trimmed by 7 bases and 4 bases, with 14 bases remaining between them. Looked up from germline, CDR1 is DFQATT and CDR2 is SNEGSKA (reference sequence). CDR3 length: 13 residues. The CDR3 coding sequence is TGCAGTGTTTCGGACGGACCTAATCAGCCCCAGCATTTT. Translating gives CSVSDGPNQPQHF.